The clone carrying this T cell receptor beta chain was seen a single time. Antigen unknown. This sample is part of a study of T cells in localized non-small cell lung cancer. Study-level points and caveats: Among the tissues sampled, uninvolved adjacent lung had the highest T cell clonality, above tumor. Higher blood T cell density went with longer overall survival.

Sequenced by immunoSEQ multiplex PCR; TCRdb stores in-frame clones only, minus some. The sample holds around 130,000 clones; around 90% are singletons and the top ten take around 1.5%. The specimen comprised peripheral blood, sampled before any cancer treatment. This receptor was taken from a female donor of 60 years or more with stage I lung adenocarcinoma.

CDR3 sequence: CASERGLGNTGELFF. In DNA, the CDR3 is TGTGCCAGCGAGAGGGGCTTAGGGAACACCGGGGAGCTGTTTTTT. V usage is TRBV6-6 and J usage is TRBJ2-2; D possibly matches TRBD1 or TRBD2 (5 bases each). This CDR3 has 15 amino acids. CDR1 and CDR2 (germline): MNHNY, SVGAGI (reference sequence). Deletions cut 8 bases from V and 1 base from J, with 14 bases between.